This note documents a single TCR beta chain sequence. Its antigen is unknown. One junction end disagrees with the germline gene, perhaps due to a read error. This specimen comes from a study of blood T cells in healthy people across ages. Study-level results: A roughly linear age-dependent decrease characterized TCR beta diversity per million T cells.

A sample-barcoded 5' primer and a J-beta primer mix were used in a second PCR of roughly 6 to 11 cycles. TCRdb called the 5' RACE reads again in MiXCR, with one record for every CDR3 protein. This sample has around 990,000 distinct CDR3 sequences; 20% to 25% occur once, and the top ten carry about 0.69%. These data are also associated with another study on T cells of mothers and their children.

This receptor was taken from a girl aged 2-10 years in good health. Sequencing was done on a sample of blood.

The DNA of the CDR3 is TGTGCCAGCAGTGCCACGACCGGGAGCTCCCTCCTCGGGTCTGGCTACGCCTTC. Translated: CASSATTGSSLLGSGYAF. The chain carries TRBV25-1 and TRBJ1-2, with D hard to call. The germline V gene has CDR1 MGHDK and CDR2 SYGVNS. The CDR3 is made up of 18 amino acids.